One and the same sample provided the 32 T cell receptor beta chains below, sequenced in a study of CD8+ T cells in alopecia areata. Treatment meaning: oral pan-JAK inhibitor, 5-10 mg twice daily. Extracted RNA was reverse transcribed into cDNA, the sequencing template. Data came from immunoSEQ multiplex PCR; TCRdb stores just in-frame clones and leaves some out. This sample has fewer than 250,000 clones, with less than 70% found just once. Sequences were derived from CD4+ T cells sorted from blood, sampled between weeks 47 and 50, from a patient treated with tofacitinib. These receptors came from a human donor with alopecia areata.

This chain joins TRBV4-3 and TRBJ2-1, with TRBD2 as a possible D gene (5 bases). The germline V gene has CDR1 LGHNA and CDR2 YSLEER. The CDR3 runs to 15 residues. V lost 1 base, J lost 4 bases, and 11 bases lay in between. As DNA, the CDR3 is TGCGCCAGCAGCCAAGGGGCGGGTTATTACAATGAGCAGTTCTTC. Its translation is CASSQGAGYYNEQFF.

The chain employs TRBV2 and TRBJ1-5; possibly TRBD1 for D (5 bases). Trimming cost V 2 bases and J 2 bases, with 10 bases left between them. The CDR3 is made up of 15 amino acids. Per germline, CDR1 SNHLY and CDR2 FYNNEI. CDR3 sequence (DNA): TGTGCCAGCAGTGAATGGGGGTTCGGCAATCAGCCCCAGCATTTT. Its translation is CASSEWGFGNQPQHF.

This clone was observed once. V usage is TRBV29-1 and J usage is TRBJ2-3; TRBD1 agrees at 7 bases. Germline CDR1 and CDR2: SQVTM and ANQGSEA. This CDR3 region has 14 residues. V was pared by 4 bases and J by 0 bases, with 4 bases of the junction left unmatched. CDR3 region: CSVGTGLSTDTQYF. CDR3 in DNA: TGCAGCGTTGGGACAGGCCTTAGCACAGATACGCAGTATTTT.

A few counts support this clone. This rearrangement joins TRBV7-8 to TRBJ2-5; D ambiguous. The CDR3 runs to 15 residues. V lost 5 bases and J 5 bases, leaving 18 bases between the germline ends. CDR1 is SGHVS, CDR2 FQNEAQ, per germline. The CDR3 region has the DNA TGTGCCAGCAGCGTAGGTCGGGCCGATCAGGAGACCCAGTACTTC. This gives the protein CASSVGRADQETQYF. The full variable domain, rest sourced from reference TRBV7-8 and TRBJ2-5, is GAGVSQSPRYKVAKRGQDVALRCDPISGHVSLFWYQQALGQGPEFLTYFQNEAQLDKSGLPSDRFFAERPEGSVSTLKIQRTQQEDSAVYLCASSVGRADQETQYFGPGTRLLVL.

The V gene is TRBV5-1, the J gene TRBJ2-5; 8 positions match TRBD2. The CDR3 loop spans 14 amino acids. Germline V gene data show CDR1 as SGHRS and CDR2 as YFSETQ. V shed 4 bases, J shed 5 bases, and the junction held 7 bases outside the gene matches. The DNA of the CDR3 is TGCGCCAGCAGCACAAGCGGGGGTCCCGAGACCCAGTACTTC. Its protein product is CASSTSGGPETQYF. Full variable domain (rest looked up from reference TRBV5-1 and TRBJ2-5): KAGVTQTPRYLIKTRGQQVTLSCSPISGHRSVSWYQQTPGQGLQFLFEYFSETQRNKGNFPGRFSGRQFSNSRSEMNVSTLELGDSALYLCASSTSGGPETQYFGPGTRLLVL.

This clone was detected a few times. V and J are TRBV6-6 and TRBJ1-5, with no clear D. V lost 6 bases to trimming and J lost 4 bases, with 10 bases between them. Germline lookup yields CDR1 MNHNY and CDR2 SVGAGI (reference sequence). The CDR3 contains 13 residues. The CDR3 is CASRQKPNQPQHF. The DNA for the CDR3 is TGTGCCAGCAGACAGAAACCTAATCAGCCCCAGCATTTT.

This clone was found once. The rearrangement links TRBV5-6 to TRBJ1-2; TRBD1 matches at 7 bases. J gave up 3 bases and V 4 bases, and 18 bases lay outside the gene matches. CDR1 SGHDT and CDR2 YYEEEE come from the germline V gene. The CDR3 is 18 residues long. The CDR3 DNA is TGTGCCAGCAGCACGTACCGGGACAGCGACCGGTACGACTATGGCTACACCTTC. This gives the protein CASSTYRDSDRYDYGYTF. The full variable domain, in which reference TRBV5-6 and TRBJ1-2 provide the parts outside the CDR3, is DAGVTQSPTHLIKTRGQQVTLRCSPKSGHDTVSWYQQALGQGPQFIFQYYEEEERQRGNFPDRFSGHQFPNYSSELNVNALLLGDSALYLCASSTYRDSDRYDYGYTFGSGTRLTVV.

The rearrangement links TRBV7-2 to TRBJ2-2; D is ambiguous. This CDR3 spans 15 amino acids. Germline V lookup: CDR1 SGHTA, CDR2 FQGNSA. V was pared by 1 base and J by 2 bases, with 8 bases between. As DNA, the CDR3 is TGTGCCAGCAGCTTAGGGGGTTTTAACACCGGGGAGCTGTTTTTT. Protein: CASSLGGFNTGELFF.

The rearrangement uses TRBV4-3 and TRBJ1-2, with a tentative D call TRBD1 (5 bases). CDR1 and CDR2 (germline): LGHNA, YSLEER. This CDR3 spans 15 amino acids. Trimming took 0 bases from V and 4 from J, leaving 12 bases between them. The CDR3 nucleotides are TGCGCCAGCAGCCAAGACTGGGGGGAGTTCTATGGCTACACCTTC. Encoded protein: CASSQDWGEFYGYTF.

The V call is TRBV30, the J call TRBJ1-2; D unclear. V was shortened by 5 bases and J by 7 bases, with 11 bases between the two germline ends. The CDR3 sequence is 11 residues long. Germline loops: CDR1 GTSNPN, CDR2 SVGIG (reference sequence). In nucleotides, the CDR3 is TGTGCCTGGGGGCGGTTGAGTGGCTACACCTTC. Translating it yields CAWGRLSGYTF.

This clone was seen more than once but under ten times. This rearrangement joins TRBV19 to TRBJ2-1, with D tentatively TRBD1 (5 bases). V was clipped by 3 bases and J by 1 base, with 7 bases between them. Germline V lookup: CDR1 LNHDA, CDR2 SQIVND (reference sequence). The CDR3 has 14 amino acids. The CDR3 bases are TGTGCCAGTAGTATGGGGCAGTCCTACAATGAGCAGTTCTTC. This codes for CASSMGQSYNEQFF.

V is TRBV29-1 and J is TRBJ1-2, with 7 nucleotides matching TRBD1. The length of the CDR3 is 14 residues. The germline V gene has CDR1 SQVTM and CDR2 ANQGSEA. V shed 6 bases and J 1 base; nucleotides not matched to a gene: 8. CDR3 nucleotide sequence: TGCAGCGTCGCCGGGACAGTCGTTAACTATGGCTACACCTTC. It translates to CSVAGTVVNYGYTF.

The V call is TRBV30, the J call TRBJ2-7; D is uncertain. The CDR3 is made up of 13 amino acids. The germline CDR1 and CDR2 sequences are GTSNPN and SVGIG (reference sequence). Deletions cut 2 bases from V and 5 bases from J, with 13 bases between. CDR3 sequence reads: CAWSQQSTHEQYF. The DNA of the CDR3 is TGTGCCTGGAGTCAACAGTCCACCCACGAGCAGTACTTC.

The J gene is TRBJ1-1, the V gene TRBV9; the D is unclear. There are 11 residues in the CDR3. From germline, CDR1 is SGDLS and CDR2 YYNGEE. The ends were cut back, 2 bases at V and 4 bases at J, with 3 bases in the middle. DNA of the CDR3: TGTGCCAGCAGCGTGAGCACTGAAGCTTTCTTT. Translated: CASSVSTEAFF.

The chain is built from TRBV30 and TRBJ1-5, with 11 bases lining up with TRBD1. Germline CDR1 reads GTSNPN; CDR2 reads SVGIG (reference sequence). Trimming removed 0 bases from V and 5 bases from J; junction bases left unmatched: 6. The CDR3 has 16 amino acids. CDR3 sequence: CAWSVGTGGTDQPQHF. In nucleotides, the CDR3 is TGTGCCTGGAGTGTAGGGACAGGGGGGACCGATCAGCCCCAGCATTTT.

This clone has a handful of counts. The genes are TRBV18 and TRBJ1-1; D remains ambiguous. The germline V and J ends were trimmed by 0 bases and 1 base, with 3 bases remaining between them. The germline V gene encodes CDR1 KGHSH and CDR2 LQKENI. The length of the CDR3 is 13 residues. CDR3 protein: CASSPPGNTEAFF. CDR3 nucleotides: TGTGCCAGCTCACCACCGGGGAACACTGAAGCTTTCTTT. Variable domain in full (rest from reference TRBV18 and TRBJ1-1): NAGVMQNPRHLVRRRGQEARLRCSPMKGHSHVYWYRQLPEEGLKFMVYLQKENIIDESGMPKERFSAEFPKEGPSILRIQQVVRGDSAAYFCASSPPGNTEAFFGQGTRLTVV.

J is TRBJ1-2 and V is TRBV9; 9 bases map to TRBD1. With V trimmed by 3 bases and J by 5 bases, 5 bases remained unmatched. CDR1 and CDR2 from the germline V gene are SGDLS and YYNGEE. The CDR3 length is 14 residues. The CDR3 loop is CASSAGQGLYGYTF. The CDR3 DNA follows: TGTGCCAGCAGCGCCGGACAGGGGCTATATGGCTACACCTTC. The whole variable domain, filled in from reference TRBV9 and TRBJ1-2, reads DSGVTQTPKHLITATGQRVTLRCSPRSGDLSVYWYQQSLDQGLQFLIQYYNGEERAKGNILERFSAQQFPDLHSELNLSSLELGDSALYFCASSAGQGLYGYTFGSGTRLTVV.

V and J are TRBV2 and TRBJ2-4, with D perhaps TRBD1 or TRBD2 (5 bases each). The germline V and J ends were trimmed by 6 bases and 8 bases, with 14 bases remaining between them. The CDR3 length is 13 residues. Germline V CDR1 and CDR2: SNHLY, FYNNEI. CDR3 coding DNA: TGTGCCAGCAGCACCGGGACCGAACACATTCAGTACTTC. Protein sequence: CASSTGTEHIQYF.

V gene TRBV5-1 combines with J gene TRBJ1-2; the match to TRBD1 covers 9 bases. Germline CDR1 and CDR2: SGHRS and YFSETQ. The CDR3 spans 16 residues. V lost 4 bases and J lost 7; bases outside the gene matches: 14. The CDR3 sequence: CASSEDRGGGIGGYTF. As DNA, the CDR3 is TGCGCCAGCAGCGAGGACAGGGGAGGTGGGATCGGTGGCTACACCTTC.

The chain combines TRBV2 with TRBJ2-5, with TRBD1 identical over 10 bases. The CDR3 is 12 amino acids. The trim removed 9 bases at V and 5 bases at J, leaving 3 bases unmatched. Germline V lookup: CDR1 SNHLY, CDR2 FYNNEI. The CDR3 DNA is TGTGCCAGACGACAGGGGGCTGAGACCCAGTACTTC. Translation gives CARRQGAETQYF.

This clone was seen a single time. This chain joins TRBV18 and TRBJ1-4; D may be TRBD1 (6 bases). Germline V CDR1 and CDR2: KGHSH, LQKENI. The CDR3 covers 16 residues. V lost 3 bases and J lost 8, with 19 bases in between. This CDR3 reads CASSPYAQGIGEKLFF. The CDR3 DNA is TGTGCCAGCTCACCCTACGCACAGGGAATAGGCGAAAAACTGTTTTTT.

This clone showed up just a few times. The rearrangement joins TRBV23-1 to TRBJ1-5; D is ambiguous. TRBV23-1 is an ORF for which the function is uncertain. The V end was cut by 2 bases, the J end by 8 bases, with 7 bases between. CDR3 length: 12 amino acids. CDR3 sequence: CASSQRGEPQHF. CDR3 sequence (DNA): TGCGCCAGCAGTCAACGGGGTGAGCCCCAGCATTTT.

The chain couples TRBV29-1 to TRBJ2-3, with D unclear. The length of the CDR3 is 10 residues. V dropped 4 bases and J dropped 10 bases, with 9 bases sitting between them. The germline V gene encodes CDR1 SQVTM and CDR2 ANQGSEA. CDR3 DNA sequence: TGCAGCGTTGGGAGCGTATCGCAGTATTTT. It specifies CSVGSVSQYF.

The chain joins TRBV7-2 to TRBJ1-5; 8 bases are a match to TRBD1. The CDR3 extends over 15 amino acids. The trim removed 4 bases at V and 6 bases at J, leaving 8 bases unmatched. Germline lookup yields CDR1 SGHTA and CDR2 FQGNSA. The CDR3 reads CASSSRQGIGQPQHF. CDR3 coding DNA: TGTGCCAGCAGCTCCAGACAGGGGATCGGTCAGCCCCAGCATTTT.

The chain couples TRBV4-2 to TRBJ2-3; maybe TRBD2 (6 bases). CDR3 length: 19 residues. Looked up from germline, CDR1 is LGHNA and CDR2 is YNFKEQ. Trimming removed 1 base at V and 1 base at J, with 21 bases between. In nucleotides, the CDR3 is TGTGCCAGCAGCCAAGGGGAGGCGGGACGACGGATGGGCACAGATACGCAGTATTTT. This sequence encodes CASSQGEAGRRMGTDTQYF.

The CDR3 loop is CASSFNRLQETQYF. The CDR3 DNA reads as TGCGCCAGCAGCTTTAACAGACTCCAAGAGACCCAGTACTTC. The V gene is TRBV5-1, the J gene TRBJ2-5; D remains ambiguous. From germline, CDR1 is SGHRS and CDR2 YFSETQ. Trimming removed 2 bases from V and 1 base from J, with 9 bases in between. The CDR3 is 14 residues long. The full variable domain, completed using reference TRBV5-1 and TRBJ2-5, is KAGVTQTPRYLIKTRGQQVTLSCSPISGHRSVSWYQQTPGQGLQFLFEYFSETQRNKGNFPGRFSGRQFSNSRSEMNVSTLELGDSALYLCASSFNRLQETQYFGPGTRLLVL.

The V and J genes are TRBV7-2 and TRBJ2-7; D gene uncertain. Germline loops: CDR1 SGHTA, CDR2 FQGNSA. Trimming removed 5 bases from V and 3 bases from J, with 11 bases in between. The CDR3 consists of 13 residues. In nucleotides, the CDR3 is TGTGCCAGCAGCGGCGGCGTTAACTACGAGCAGTACTTC. Translated, it gives CASSGGVNYEQYF.

This sequence joins TRBV6-5 and TRBJ1-5; tentative D call: TRBD1 (5 bases). Germline assignment: CDR1 MNHEY and CDR2 SVGAGI. The CDR3 spans 14 residues. The V end was cut by 0 bases, the J end by 5 bases, with 8 bases between. The CDR3 nucleotides read TGTGCCAGCAGTTACTCTAGGGGCGATCAGCCCCAGCATTTT. Translation: CASSYSRGDQPQHF.

This chain connects TRBV11-2 to TRBJ2-1, with 7 bases matching TRBD1. CDR3 length equals 14 residues. CDR1 SGHAT and CDR2 FQNNGV come from the germline V gene. The junction had 4 bases not matched to a gene; V was cut back by 3 bases and J by 5 bases. CDR3 DNA: TGTGCCAGCAGCTTCGACAGGGTTAACAATGAGCAGTTCTTC. Its protein is CASSFDRVNNEQFF. The full variable domain, with the rest looked up from reference TRBV11-2 and TRBJ2-1, is EAGVAQSPRYKIIEKRQSVAFWCNPISGHATLYWYQQILGQGPKLLIQFQNNGVVDDSQLPKDRFSAERLKGVDSTLKIQPAKLEDSAVYLCASSFDRVNNEQFFGPGTRLTVL.

The chain has TRBV6-6 and TRBJ2-5, with D perhaps TRBD2 (6 bases). The CDR3 extends over 13 amino acids. Trimming pared 6 bases from V and 2 bases from J, leaving 10 bases between. The germline V gene has CDR1 MNHNY and CDR2 SVGAGI (reference sequence). The CDR3 DNA sequence: TGTGCCAGCAGGGAGGGACTTCAAGAGACCCAGTACTTC. Amino acid sequence: CASREGLQETQYF.

This chain joins TRBV11-2 and TRBJ2-7; possible D gene TRBD1, 5 bases. The CDR3 contains 13 residues. V dropped 5 bases and J dropped 6 bases, with 14 bases sitting between them. Per the germline V gene, CDR1 is SGHAT and CDR2 is FQNNGV. The CDR3 here is CASSPYRSPEQYF. CDR3 DNA: TGTGCCAGCAGCCCCTACAGGTCTCCCGAGCAGTACTTC.

V is TRBV30 and J is TRBJ2-1, with D perhaps matching TRBD1 (6 bases). Trimming pared 0 bases from V and 6 bases from J, leaving 15 bases between. There are 15 residues in the CDR3. Germline V gene data show CDR1 as GTSNPN and CDR2 as SVGIG (reference sequence). The CDR3 coding sequence is TGTGCCTGGAGTGTACGAAGGACAGACGGCAATGAGCAGTTCTTC. Its protein is CAWSVRRTDGNEQFF.